A selection of T cell receptor beta chains follows, all from one sample in a study of blood T cells in healthy people across ages. Via MiXCR, TCRdb re-called the 5' RACE reads, giving one row per CDR3 protein. Of over a million distinct CDR3 sequences listed, 35% to 50% were seen once; the top ten hold under 20%. Sequencing used blood. All receptors come from a woman in her sixties or seventies in good health. CDR3s include the opening cysteine and the closing phenylalanine or tryptophan. Each record gives: V gene, D gene, CDR3 length, CDR3 protein. The D gene is left open where the match is weak.

v_call: TRBV5-6; d_call: TRBD1; cdr3_length: 15; cdr3_aa: CASSWTGGPDTEAFF
v_call: TRBV4-2; d_call: TRBD2; cdr3_length: 17; cdr3_aa: CASSKTASGRPPYEQYF
v_call: TRBV5-5; d_call: -; cdr3_length: 14; cdr3_aa: CASQRLNSYNEQFF
v_call: TRBV5-1; d_call: TRBD2; cdr3_length: 17; cdr3_aa: CASKLTTSGRRHNEQFF
v_call: TRBV18; d_call: -; cdr3_length: 16; cdr3_aa: CASSPVLATGANVLTF
v_call: TRBV5-6; d_call: TRBD1; cdr3_length: 14; cdr3_aa: CASSFRGISYEQYF
v_call: TRBV20-1; d_call: -; cdr3_length: 16; cdr3_aa: CSASPLTLTSSDEQFF
v_call: TRBV10-3; d_call: -; cdr3_length: 14; cdr3_aa: CAIAGHPGAGELFF
v_call: TRBV24-1; d_call: -; cdr3_length: 18; cdr3_aa: CATRPRQTPTAYHYGQYF
v_call: TRBV28; d_call: -; cdr3_length: 12; cdr3_aa: CASRPDGYEQYF
v_call: TRBV29-1; d_call: -; cdr3_length: 16; cdr3_aa: CSTRGGGSSGANVLTF
v_call: TRBV4-1; d_call: TRBD2; cdr3_length: 15; cdr3_aa: CASSQEPSGLGEQFF
v_call: TRBV6-6; d_call: -; cdr3_length: 15; cdr3_aa: CASSPRWDSNQPQHF
v_call: TRBV6-2/TRBV6-3; d_call: TRBD2; cdr3_length: 15; cdr3_aa: CASKSGTSSINEQFF
v_call: TRBV20-1; d_call: TRBD2; cdr3_length: 14; cdr3_aa: CSASLSGGYDTQYF
v_call: TRBV20-1; d_call: -; cdr3_length: 14; cdr3_aa: CSAHGVIPIETQYF
v_call: TRBV20-1; d_call: -; cdr3_length: 13; cdr3_aa: CSASEGRNYGYTF
v_call: TRBV9; d_call: -; cdr3_length: 15; cdr3_aa: CASSVEGLSNQPQHF
v_call: TRBV28; d_call: -; cdr3_length: 16; cdr3_aa: CASSPPEQGHSYEQYF
v_call: TRBV5-1; d_call: -; cdr3_length: 13; cdr3_aa: CAGSLAVGYGYTF
v_call: TRBV7-2; d_call: -; cdr3_length: 20; cdr3_aa: CASSLQGGRGGAGGGNEQFF
v_call: TRBV12-3/TRBV12-4; d_call: -; cdr3_length: 16; cdr3_aa: CASSSGQATTNEKLFF
v_call: TRBV15; d_call: -; cdr3_length: 17; cdr3_aa: CATSREIRAPLNTEAFF
v_call: TRBV27; d_call: -; cdr3_length: 15; cdr3_aa: CATRGGGLLNQPQHF
v_call: TRBV18; d_call: TRBD1; cdr3_length: 15; cdr3_aa: CASSPLDRERSPLHF
v_call: TRBV20-1; d_call: TRBD2; cdr3_length: 14; cdr3_aa: CSAREGGSWDEQFF
v_call: TRBV7-8; d_call: -; cdr3_length: 16; cdr3_aa: CASSVEIARSSYEQYF
v_call: TRBV20-1; d_call: TRBD2; cdr3_length: 15; cdr3_aa: CSASRTSGSADTQYF
v_call: TRBV7-3; d_call: TRBD1; cdr3_length: 15; cdr3_aa: CASSFRDRETATQYF
v_call: TRBV5-1; d_call: TRBD1; cdr3_length: 14; cdr3_aa: CASSLAQGGYEQYF
v_call: TRBV2; d_call: TRBD2; cdr3_length: 17; cdr3_aa: CASSWDPSGSSYNEQFF
v_call: TRBV6-2/TRBV6-3; d_call: TRBD2; cdr3_length: 14; cdr3_aa: CASSTGLAGDEQFF
v_call: TRBV7-9; d_call: -; cdr3_length: 15; cdr3_aa: CASSPNEGRQETQYF
v_call: TRBV28; d_call: -; cdr3_length: 15; cdr3_aa: CASSPRRTPNTEAFF
v_call: TRBV5-1; d_call: -; cdr3_length: 17; cdr3_aa: CASSLETLTETSYEQYF
v_call: TRBV20-1; d_call: -; cdr3_length: 14; cdr3_aa: CSARGDASSYEQYF
v_call: TRBV29-1; d_call: -; cdr3_length: 15; cdr3_aa: CSVILAGSFYNEQFF
v_call: TRBV6-5; d_call: -; cdr3_length: 13; cdr3_aa: CASRLVSADTQYF
v_call: TRBV5-1; d_call: TRBD1; cdr3_length: 15; cdr3_aa: CASTPLDRPYNEQFF
v_call: TRBV6-5; d_call: -; cdr3_length: 17; cdr3_aa: CASSYQRRSPSEYGYTF
v_call: TRBV9; d_call: TRBD1; cdr3_length: 15; cdr3_aa: CASSVEGTGIDTQYF
v_call: TRBV11-2; d_call: TRBD1; cdr3_length: 13; cdr3_aa: CASSPDRESEAFF
v_call: TRBV11-3; d_call: -; cdr3_length: 14; cdr3_aa: CASSRGRRDNEQFF
v_call: TRBV29-1; d_call: -; cdr3_length: 15; cdr3_aa: CSVAPGGAINYGYTF
v_call: TRBV12-3/TRBV12-4; d_call: -; cdr3_length: 16; cdr3_aa: CASSPGLGPSSYEQYF
v_call: TRBV19; d_call: TRBD2; cdr3_length: 17; cdr3_aa: CATKFRTSGSRTGELFF